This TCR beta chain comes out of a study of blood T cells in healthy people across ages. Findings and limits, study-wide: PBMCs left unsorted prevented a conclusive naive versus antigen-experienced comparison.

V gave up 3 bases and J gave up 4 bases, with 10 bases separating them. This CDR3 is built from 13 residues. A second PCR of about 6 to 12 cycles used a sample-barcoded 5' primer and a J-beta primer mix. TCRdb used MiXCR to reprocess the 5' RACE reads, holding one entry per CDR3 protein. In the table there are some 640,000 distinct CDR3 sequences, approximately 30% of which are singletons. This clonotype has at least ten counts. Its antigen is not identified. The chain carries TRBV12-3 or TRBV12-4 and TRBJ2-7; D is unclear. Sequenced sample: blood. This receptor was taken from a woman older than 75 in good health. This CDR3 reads CASSFRPRYEQYF. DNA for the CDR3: TGTGCCAGCAGTTTTCGGCCCCGGTACGAGCAGTACTTC.